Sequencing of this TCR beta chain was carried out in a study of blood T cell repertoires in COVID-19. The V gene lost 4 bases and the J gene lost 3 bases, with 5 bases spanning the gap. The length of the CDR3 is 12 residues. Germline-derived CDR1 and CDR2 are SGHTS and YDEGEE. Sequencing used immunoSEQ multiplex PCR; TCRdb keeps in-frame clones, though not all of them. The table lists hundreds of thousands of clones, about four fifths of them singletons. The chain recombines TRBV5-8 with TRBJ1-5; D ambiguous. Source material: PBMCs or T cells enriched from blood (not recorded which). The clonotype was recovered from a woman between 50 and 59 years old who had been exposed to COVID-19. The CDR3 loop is CASSHFNQPQHF. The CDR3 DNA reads TGTGCCAGCAGCCACTTCAATCAGCCCCAGCATTTT.